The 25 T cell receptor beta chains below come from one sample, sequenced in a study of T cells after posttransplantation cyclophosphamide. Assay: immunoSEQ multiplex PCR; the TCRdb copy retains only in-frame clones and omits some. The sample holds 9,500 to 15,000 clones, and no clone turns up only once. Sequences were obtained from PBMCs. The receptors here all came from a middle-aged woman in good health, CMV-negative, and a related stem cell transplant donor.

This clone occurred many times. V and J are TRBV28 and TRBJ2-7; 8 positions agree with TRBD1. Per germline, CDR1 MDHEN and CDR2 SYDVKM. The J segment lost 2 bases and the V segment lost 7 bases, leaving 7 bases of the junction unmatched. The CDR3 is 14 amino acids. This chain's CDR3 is CASITGGAPYEQYF. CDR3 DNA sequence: TGTGCCAGCATCACAGGGGGTGCCCCCTACGAGCAGTACTTC.

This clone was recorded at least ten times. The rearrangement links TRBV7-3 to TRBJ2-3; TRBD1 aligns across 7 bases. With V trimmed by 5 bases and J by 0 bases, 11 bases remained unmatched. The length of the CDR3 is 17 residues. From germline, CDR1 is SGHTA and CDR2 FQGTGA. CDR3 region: CASSPYRGPTSTDTQYF. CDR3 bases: TGTGCCAGCAGCCCCTACAGGGGACCCACTAGCACAGATACGCAGTATTTT.

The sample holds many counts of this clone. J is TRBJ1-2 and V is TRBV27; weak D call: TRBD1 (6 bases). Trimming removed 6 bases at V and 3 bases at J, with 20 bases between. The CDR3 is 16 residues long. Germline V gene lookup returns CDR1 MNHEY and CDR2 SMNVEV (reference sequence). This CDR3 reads CASSRTDPIMDYGYTF. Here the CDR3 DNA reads TGTGCCAGCAGCAGGACAGACCCGATCATGGACTATGGCTACACCTTC.

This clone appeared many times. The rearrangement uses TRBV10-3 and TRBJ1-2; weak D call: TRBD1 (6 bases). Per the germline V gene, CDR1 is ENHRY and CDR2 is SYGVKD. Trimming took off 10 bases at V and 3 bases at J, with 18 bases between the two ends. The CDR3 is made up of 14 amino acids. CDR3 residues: CATRVLDSDYGYTF. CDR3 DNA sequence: TGTGCCACCAGAGTTCTGGACAGTGACTATGGCTACACCTTC.

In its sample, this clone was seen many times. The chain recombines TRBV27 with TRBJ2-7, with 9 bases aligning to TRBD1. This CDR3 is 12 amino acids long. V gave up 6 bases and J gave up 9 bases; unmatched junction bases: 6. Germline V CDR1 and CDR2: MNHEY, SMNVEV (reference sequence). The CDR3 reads CASRITGGVQYF. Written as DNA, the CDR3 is TGTGCCAGCAGAATAACAGGGGGCGTGCAGTACTTC.

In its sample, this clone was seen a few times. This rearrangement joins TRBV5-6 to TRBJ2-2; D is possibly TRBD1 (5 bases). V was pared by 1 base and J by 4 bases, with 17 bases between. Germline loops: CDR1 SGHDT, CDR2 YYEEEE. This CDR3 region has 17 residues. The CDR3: CASSLLGQGPRTGELFF. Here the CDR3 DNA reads TGTGCCAGCAGCTTGTTAGGGCAGGGCCCCCGCACCGGGGAGCTGTTTTTT.

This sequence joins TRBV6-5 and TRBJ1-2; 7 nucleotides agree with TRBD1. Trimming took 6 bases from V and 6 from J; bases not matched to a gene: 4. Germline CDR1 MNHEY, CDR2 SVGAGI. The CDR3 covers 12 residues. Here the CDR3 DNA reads TGTGCCAGCAGGACAGGGTCTAATGGCTACACCTTC. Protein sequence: CASRTGSNGYTF.

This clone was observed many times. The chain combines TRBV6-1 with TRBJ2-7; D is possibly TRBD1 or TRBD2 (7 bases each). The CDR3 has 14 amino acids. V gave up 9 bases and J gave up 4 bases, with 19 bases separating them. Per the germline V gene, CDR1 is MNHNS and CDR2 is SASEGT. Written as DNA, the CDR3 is TGTGCCAGTGCCGGAGCGGGACAGACTTACGAGCAGTACTTC. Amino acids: CASAGAGQTYEQYF.

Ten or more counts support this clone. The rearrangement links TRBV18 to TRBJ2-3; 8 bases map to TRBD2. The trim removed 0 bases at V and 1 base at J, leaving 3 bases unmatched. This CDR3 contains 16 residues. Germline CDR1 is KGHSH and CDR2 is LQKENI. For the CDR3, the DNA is TGTGCCAGCTCACCACCGAATAGCGGGGGCACAGATACGCAGTATTTT. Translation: CASSPPNSGGTDTQYF.

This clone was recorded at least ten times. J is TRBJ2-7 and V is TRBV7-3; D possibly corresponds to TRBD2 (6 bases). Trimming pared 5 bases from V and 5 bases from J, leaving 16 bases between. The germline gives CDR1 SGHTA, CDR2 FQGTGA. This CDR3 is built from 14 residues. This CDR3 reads CASSPHRLVHEQYF. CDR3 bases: TGTGCCAGCAGCCCCCACCGACTAGTCCACGAGCAGTACTTC.

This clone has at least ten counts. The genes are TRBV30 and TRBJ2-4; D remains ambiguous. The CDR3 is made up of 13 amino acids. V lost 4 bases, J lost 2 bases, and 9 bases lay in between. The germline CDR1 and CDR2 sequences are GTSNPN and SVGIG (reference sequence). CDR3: CAWKPISKNIQYF. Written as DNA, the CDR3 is TGTGCCTGGAAGCCCATTTCCAAAAACATTCAGTACTTC.

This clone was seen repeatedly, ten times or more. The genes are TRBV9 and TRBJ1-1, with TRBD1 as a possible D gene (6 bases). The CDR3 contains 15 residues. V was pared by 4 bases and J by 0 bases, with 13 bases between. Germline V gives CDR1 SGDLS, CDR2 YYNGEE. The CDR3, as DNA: TGTGCCAGCAGCCGCGGGGGCAATCTGAACACTGAAGCTTTCTTT. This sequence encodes CASSRGGNLNTEAFF.

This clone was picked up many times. CDR3 sequence: CASSVTTGGEQYF. The CDR3, as DNA: TGTGCCAGCAGCGTGACGACAGGGGGCGAGCAGTACTTC. The chain recombines TRBV9 with TRBJ2-7; 9 nucleotides match TRBD1. Germline V gene data show CDR1 as SGDLS and CDR2 as YYNGEE. The trim removed 2 bases at V and 6 bases at J, leaving 3 bases unmatched. The CDR3 sequence is 13 residues long.

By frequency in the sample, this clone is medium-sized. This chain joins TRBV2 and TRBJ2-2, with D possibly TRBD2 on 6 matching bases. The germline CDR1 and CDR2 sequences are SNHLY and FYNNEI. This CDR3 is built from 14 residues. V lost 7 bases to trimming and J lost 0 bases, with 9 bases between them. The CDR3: CASKLASNTGELFF. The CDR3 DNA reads TGTGCCAGCAAACTAGCTTCGAACACCGGGGAGCTGTTTTTT. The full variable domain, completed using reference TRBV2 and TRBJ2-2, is EPEVTQTPSHQVTQMGQEVILRCVPISNHLYFYWYRQILGQKVEFLVSFYNNEISEKSEIFDDQFSVERPDGSNFTLKIRSTKLEDSAMYFCASKLASNTGELFFGEGSRLTVL.

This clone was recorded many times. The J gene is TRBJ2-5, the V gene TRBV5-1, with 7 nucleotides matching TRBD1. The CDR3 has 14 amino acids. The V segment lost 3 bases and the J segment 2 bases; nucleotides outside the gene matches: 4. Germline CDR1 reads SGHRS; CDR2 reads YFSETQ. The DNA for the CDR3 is TGCGCCAGCAGCTACGGGACAGCTCAAGAGACCCAGTACTTC. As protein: CASSYGTAQETQYF.

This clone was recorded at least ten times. In nucleotides, the CDR3 is TGTGCCAGCTCACCTCGTGGGGACAGCCCGAACACTGAAGCTTTCTTT. Its protein product is CASSPRGDSPNTEAFF. V gene TRBV18 combines with J gene TRBJ1-1, with 7 bases aligning to TRBD1. CDR3 length: 16 amino acids. Per the germline V gene, CDR1 is KGHSH and CDR2 is LQKENI. With V trimmed by 3 bases and J by 1 base, 8 bases remained unmatched.

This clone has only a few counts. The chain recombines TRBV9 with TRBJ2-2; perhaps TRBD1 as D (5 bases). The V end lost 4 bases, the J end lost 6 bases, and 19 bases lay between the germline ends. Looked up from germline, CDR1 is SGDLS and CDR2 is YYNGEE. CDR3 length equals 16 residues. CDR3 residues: CASSPTESRGAGELFF. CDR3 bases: TGTGCCAGCAGCCCCACTGAAAGTAGGGGTGCCGGGGAGCTGTTTTTT.

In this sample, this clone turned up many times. CDR3 sequence (DNA): TGTGCCAGTACCGCCTCGGGACTCGGAAGCAATCAGCCCCAGCATTTT. As protein: CASTASGLGSNQPQHF. The chain recombines TRBV19 with TRBJ1-5, with D maybe TRBD1 (5 bases). CDR1 is LNHDA, CDR2 SQIVND, per germline (reference sequence). The CDR3 consists of 16 residues. The V end was cut by 7 bases, the J end by 1 base, with 17 bases between. Full variable domain (missing parts from reference TRBV19 and TRBJ1-5): DGGITQSPKYLFRKEGQNVTLSCEQNLNHDAMYWYRQDPGQGLRLIYYSQIVNDFQKGDIAEGYSVSREKKESFPLTVTSAQKNPTAFYLCASTASGLGSNQPQHFGDGTRLSIL.

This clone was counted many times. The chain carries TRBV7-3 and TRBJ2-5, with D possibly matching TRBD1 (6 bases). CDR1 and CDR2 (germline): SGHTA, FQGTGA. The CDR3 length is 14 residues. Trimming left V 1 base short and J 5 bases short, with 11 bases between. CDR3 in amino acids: CASSLNGGAETQYF. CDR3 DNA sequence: TGTGCCAGCAGCTTAAATGGGGGCGCGGAGACCCAGTACTTC.

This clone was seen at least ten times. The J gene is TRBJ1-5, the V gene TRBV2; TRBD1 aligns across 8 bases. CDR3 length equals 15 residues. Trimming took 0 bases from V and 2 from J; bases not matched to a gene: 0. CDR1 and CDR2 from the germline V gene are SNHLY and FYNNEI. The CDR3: CASSEATGGNQPQHF. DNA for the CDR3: TGTGCCAGCAGTGAAGCGACAGGGGGCAATCAGCCCCAGCATTTT.

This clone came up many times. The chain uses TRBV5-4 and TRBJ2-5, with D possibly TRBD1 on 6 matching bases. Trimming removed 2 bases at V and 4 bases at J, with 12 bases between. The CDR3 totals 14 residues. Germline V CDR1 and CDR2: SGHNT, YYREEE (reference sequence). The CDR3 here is CASSLQGAIETQYF. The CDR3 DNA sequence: TGTGCCAGCAGCTTACAGGGTGCAATAGAGACCCAGTACTTC.

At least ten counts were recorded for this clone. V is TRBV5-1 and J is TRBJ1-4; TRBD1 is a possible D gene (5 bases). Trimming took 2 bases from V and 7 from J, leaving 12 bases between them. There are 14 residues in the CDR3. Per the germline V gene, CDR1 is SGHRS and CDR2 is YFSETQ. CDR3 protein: CASSLSGWAEKLFF. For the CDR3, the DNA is TGCGCCAGCAGCTTATCAGGGTGGGCTGAAAAACTGTTTTTT.

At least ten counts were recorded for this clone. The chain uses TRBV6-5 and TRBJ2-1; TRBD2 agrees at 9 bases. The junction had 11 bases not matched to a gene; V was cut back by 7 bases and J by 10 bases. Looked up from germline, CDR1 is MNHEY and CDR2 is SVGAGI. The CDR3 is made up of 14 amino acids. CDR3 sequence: CASTRTSEATEQFF. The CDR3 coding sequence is TGTGCCAGCACAAGGACTAGCGAAGCAACCGAGCAGTTCTTC.

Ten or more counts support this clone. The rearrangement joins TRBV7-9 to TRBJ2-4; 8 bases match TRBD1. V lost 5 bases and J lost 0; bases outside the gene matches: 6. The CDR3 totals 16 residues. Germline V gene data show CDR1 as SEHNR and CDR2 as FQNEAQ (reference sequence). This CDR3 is CASSVITGGAKNIQYF. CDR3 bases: TGTGCCAGCAGCGTAATAACAGGGGGAGCCAAAAACATTCAGTACTTC.

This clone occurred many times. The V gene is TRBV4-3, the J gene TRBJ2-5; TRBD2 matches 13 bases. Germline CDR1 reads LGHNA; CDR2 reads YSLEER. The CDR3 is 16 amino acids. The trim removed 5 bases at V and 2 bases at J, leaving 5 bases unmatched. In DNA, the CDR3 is TGCGCCAGCAGCTCAGGGACTAGCGGGGATCAAGAGACCCAGTACTTC. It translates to CASSSGTSGDQETQYF.